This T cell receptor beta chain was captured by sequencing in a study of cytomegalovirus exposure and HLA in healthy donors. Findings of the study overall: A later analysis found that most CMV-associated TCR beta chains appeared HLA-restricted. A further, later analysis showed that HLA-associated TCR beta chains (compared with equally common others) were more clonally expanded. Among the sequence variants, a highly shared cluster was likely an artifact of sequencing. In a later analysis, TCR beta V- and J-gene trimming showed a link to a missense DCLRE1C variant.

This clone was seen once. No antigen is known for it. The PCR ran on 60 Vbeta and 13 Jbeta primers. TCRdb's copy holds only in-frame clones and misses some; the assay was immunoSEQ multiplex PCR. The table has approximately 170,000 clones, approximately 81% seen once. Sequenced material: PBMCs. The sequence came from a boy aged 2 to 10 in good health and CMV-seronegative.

This CDR3 is CASSQVPSEKLFF. The CDR3 DNA reads TGTGCCAGCAGCCAAGTCCCCAGTGAAAAACTGTTTTTT. The V call is TRBV14, the J call TRBJ1-4, with D hard to call. V was clipped by 1 base and J by 7 bases, with 7 bases between them. The CDR3 has 13 amino acids. Germline CDR1 is SGHDN and CDR2 is FVKESK.